These T cell receptor beta chains were read from a single sample in a study of T-cell memory formation after mild COVID-19. Using its own MiXCR run on the 5' RACE reads, TCRdb lists one record per CDR3 protein. The sample records roughly 350,000 distinct CDR3 sequences, roughly an eighth being singletons. The sequenced material came from PBMCs or a T cell subset sorted from them (not recorded which). These receptors were collected from a man between 18 and 29 years old who had mild COVID-19 (a few samples of this study predate the infection). Cell type and time point are not known. CDR3s include the opening cysteine and the closing phenylalanine or tryptophan. The D gene is left open where the match is weak. Clone size is given for some rows only: seen once, a few or many times, or a class if the clone is expanded.

size: -; V: TRBV28; D: -; J: TRBJ1-4; DNA: TGTGCCAGCAGTTTTACAGGTGCAACTAATGAAAAACTGTTTTTT; CDR3: CASSFTGATNEKLFF
size: many; V: TRBV12-3/TRBV12-4; D: -; J: TRBJ1-2; DNA: TGTGCCAGCAGTTTATCCTCCGGGACTCCCGGGCCTCCTGGTGGCTACACCTTC; CDR3: CASSLSSGTPGPPGGYTF
size: few; V: TRBV4-1; D: -; J: TRBJ1-6; DNA: TGCGCCAGCAGCCAAGATCCGGGGTATTCACCCCTCCACTTT; CDR3: CASSQDPGYSPLHF
size: -; V: TRBV15; D: -; J: TRBJ2-5; DNA: TGTGCCACCAGCGGAGGGGACAGTACCGGGGAGACCCAGTACTTC; CDR3: CATSGGDSTGETQYF
size: -; V: TRBV5-5; D: -; J: TRBJ2-6; DNA: TGTGCCAGCAGCCATGCCCGACTGGCAGAGGCCAACGTCCTGACTTTC; CDR3: CASSHARLAEANVLTF
size: -; V: TRBV12-3/TRBV12-4; D: -; J: TRBJ1-5; DNA: TGTGCCAGCAGTCTAGGTGAGATGGGGAATCAGCCCCAGCATTTT; CDR3: CASSLGEMGNQPQHF
size: -; V: TRBV7-9; D: -; J: TRBJ1-1; DNA: TGTGCCAGCAGCGCTGGGGTTTTAAGGACTGAAGCTTTCTTT; CDR3: CASSAGVLRTEAFF
size: few; V: TRBV21-1; D: -; J: TRBJ1-2; DNA: TGTGCCAGCAGCATCCGGGACAGGGCTTATGGCTACACCTTC; CDR3: CASSIRDRAYGYTF
size: few; V: TRBV7-9; D: -; J: TRBJ2-5; DNA: TGTGCCAGCAGCTTTATCTACGGGGGCCAAGAGACCCAGTACTTC; CDR3: CASSFIYGGQETQYF
size: -; V: TRBV7-2; D: TRBD1; J: TRBJ2-5; DNA: TGTGCCAGCAGCTACCAGACAGGGGCCGAGACCCAGTACTTC; CDR3: CASSYQTGAETQYF
size: -; V: TRBV2; D: TRBD1; J: TRBJ2-2; DNA: TGTGCCAGCAGTCGGACAGGGCCGCTTGAGGGCGGGGAGCTGTTTTTT; CDR3: CASSRTGPLEGGELFF
size: -; V: TRBV15; D: -; J: TRBJ1-2; DNA: TGTGCCACCAGCAGAGATAAGGGGACCCATGGCTACACCTTC; CDR3: CATSRDKGTHGYTF
size: -; V: TRBV5-4; D: -; J: TRBJ2-1; DNA: TGTGCCAGCAGCGTACAGGGAACCTACAATGAGCAGTTCTTC; CDR3: CASSVQGTYNEQFF
size: few; V: TRBV6-2/TRBV6-3; D: -; J: TRBJ2-1; DNA: TGTGCCAGCAGTTATCGGCCCCTCAATGAGCAGTTCTTC; CDR3: CASSYRPLNEQFF
size: -; V: TRBV18; D: -; J: TRBJ2-5; DNA: TGTGCCAGCTCACCAGGGTTTTACAGGCAAGAGACCCAGTACTTC; CDR3: CASSPGFYRQETQYF
size: few; V: TRBV5-6; D: -; J: TRBJ1-4; DNA: TGTGCCAGCAGCTTGGAAGGGACCAGGGATGAAAAACTGTTTTTT; CDR3: CASSLEGTRDEKLFF
size: few; V: TRBV7-9; D: -; J: TRBJ2-4; DNA: TGTGCCAGCAGCCTGTCAGGGGAAGACATTCAGTACTTC; CDR3: CASSLSGEDIQYF
size: few; V: TRBV7-9; D: -; J: TRBJ2-5; DNA: TGTGCCACCCAACGGGGGGCAAGGGGTGAGGAGACCCAGTACTTC; CDR3: CATQRGARGEETQYF
size: -; V: TRBV29-1; D: -; J: TRBJ1-1; DNA: TGCAGCGTTGTAAGGGATTCAGGAACTGAAGCTTTCTTT; CDR3: CSVVRDSGTEAFF
size: -; V: TRBV6-2/TRBV6-3; D: TRBD1; J: TRBJ1-1; DNA: TGTGCCAGCAGTGACCCCGGGACAGGGGTGAACACTGAAGCTTTCTTT; CDR3: CASSDPGTGVNTEAFF
size: few; V: TRBV19; D: -; J: TRBJ1-5; DNA: TGTGCCAGTAGTTTGTCTGCTCAGCCCCAGCATTTT; CDR3: CASSLSAQPQHF
size: -; V: TRBV6-2/TRBV6-3; D: -; J: TRBJ2-1; DNA: TGTGCCAGCAGTTACGCCAGAGAGCAGTTCTTC; CDR3: CASSYAREQFF
size: few; V: TRBV7-2; D: TRBD2; J: TRBJ2-3; DNA: TGTGCCAGCAGCTTGCCCGCAAGCGGGGGGAGCACAGATACGCAGTATTTT; CDR3: CASSLPASGGSTDTQYF
size: -; V: TRBV5-6; D: -; J: TRBJ1-5; DNA: TGTGCCAGCAGCGGCTGGGGGGCGAGTCAGCCCCAGCATTTT; CDR3: CASSGWGASQPQHF
size: many; V: TRBV27; D: -; J: TRBJ2-1; DNA: TGTGCCAGCAGTTTGAAGGGGAGGCCGTTCTTC; CDR3: CASSLKGRPFF
size: once; V: TRBV7-9; D: TRBD1; J: TRBJ2-7; DNA: TGTGCCAGCAGCTTTGACAGGGTCCACGAGCAGTACTTC; CDR3: CASSFDRVHEQYF
size: -; V: TRBV12-3/TRBV12-4; D: TRBD1; J: TRBJ2-1; DNA: TGTGCCAGCAGCCTTGGGACAGGGTCAGACAATGAGCAGTTCTTC; CDR3: CASSLGTGSDNEQFF
size: many; V: TRBV27; D: -; J: TRBJ1-2; DNA: TGTGCCAGCAGTTTAAACGACGGACAGTATGGCTACACCTTC; CDR3: CASSLNDGQYGYTF
size: few; V: TRBV29-1; D: TRBD1; J: TRBJ2-1; DNA: TGCAGCGTTGAGCGACAGGGAAGGAATGAGCAGTTCTTC; CDR3: CSVERQGRNEQFF
size: -; V: TRBV25-1; D: -; J: TRBJ1-4; DNA: TGTGCCAGCAGTGGGACGGCAACTAATGAAAAACTGTTTTTT; CDR3: CASSGTATNEKLFF
size: -; V: TRBV7-6; D: -; J: TRBJ1-4; DNA: TGTGCCAGCAGCCTGGACCGGGCGACTAATGAAAAACTGTTTTTT; CDR3: CASSLDRATNEKLFF
size: -; V: TRBV5-1; D: TRBD1; J: TRBJ2-1; DNA: TGCGCCAGCAGCGCTGGGACAGGGCCGTTGTTTGGGCAGTTCTTC; CDR3: CASSAGTGPLFGQFF
size: many; V: TRBV18; D: -; J: TRBJ2-2; DNA: TGTGCCAGCTCAGAAACCGGGGAGCTGTTTTTT; CDR3: CASSETGELFF
size: -; V: TRBV7-2; D: -; J: TRBJ1-6; DNA: TGTGCCAGCAGCTTAAGCCAGGGTTGGAATAATTCACCCCTCCACTTT; CDR3: CASSLSQGWNNSPLHF
size: few; V: TRBV5-1; D: -; J: TRBJ2-5; DNA: TGCGCCAGCAGCCTCTCGGAGGGTGGTGTCCAAGAGACCCAGTACTTC; CDR3: CASSLSEGGVQETQYF
size: few; V: TRBV7-3; D: TRBD2; J: TRBJ2-2; DNA: TGTGCCAGCAGCCTGGGGACTAGCGCCGGGGAGCTGTTTTTT; CDR3: CASSLGTSAGELFF
size: many; V: TRBV7-2; D: -; J: TRBJ2-3; DNA: TGTGCCAGCAGCCCCCGCCGGGGGCGGAGCACAGATACGCAGTATTTT; CDR3: CASSPRRGRSTDTQYF
size: few; V: TRBV7-2; D: -; J: TRBJ2-7; DNA: TGTGCCAGCAGCTTAGGCCCTACCCGCGGGGTGCCCTACGAGCAGTACTTC; CDR3: CASSLGPTRGVPYEQYF
size: -; V: TRBV6-5; D: -; J: TRBJ1-6; DNA: TGTGCCAGCAGTTACAGGCCGGGAATGGTTGGTTCACCCCTCCACTTT; CDR3: CASSYRPGMVGSPLHF
size: -; V: TRBV12-3/TRBV12-4; D: -; J: TRBJ2-5; DNA: TGTGCCAGCAGTCCAACACACTCACTAGGTTGGCAAGAGACCCAGTACTTC; CDR3: CASSPTHSLGWQETQYF